The rows below give T cell receptor beta chains drawn from one sample of a study of T-cell memory formation after mild COVID-19. TCRdb re-derived calls from the 5' RACE reads in MiXCR, one entry per CDR3 protein. The sample lists about 130,000 distinct CDR3 sequences, 5% to 6.5% occurring once. Sequencing used PBMCs or a T cell subset sorted from them (not recorded which). These receptors all stem from an adult woman who had mild COVID-19 (a few samples of this study predate the infection). Cell type and time point are not known. Both conserved end residues are part of each CDR3. Each record gives: J gene, clone size, V gene, D gene, CDR3 DNA, CDR3 protein. The D gene is left open where the match is weak. Clone sizes are given selectively: once, few, many, or a class where the clone is expanded.

j_gene: TRBJ1-1
abundance: .
v_gene: TRBV20-1
d_gene: TRBD1
CDR3nt: TGCAGTGCTAGAGATCCGGGAACAGGGGCCCGGAACACTGAAGCTTTCTTT
CDR3aa: CSARDPGTGARNTEAFF

j_gene: TRBJ2-4
abundance: few
v_gene: TRBV4-1
d_gene: .
CDR3nt: TGCGCCAGCAGCCAGCGACAGTTATTCGATACCAAAAACATTCAGTACTTC
CDR3aa: CASSQRQLFDTKNIQYF

j_gene: TRBJ2-7
abundance: few
v_gene: TRBV19
d_gene: TRBD2
CDR3nt: TGTGCCAGTGCGGGACTAGCGGTCTACGAGCAGTACTTC
CDR3aa: CASAGLAVYEQYF

j_gene: TRBJ2-4
abundance: many
v_gene: TRBV12-3/TRBV12-4
d_gene: .
CDR3nt: TGTGCCAGCAGTTTTAGGGGGGGCCTGGACATTCAGTACTTC
CDR3aa: CASSFRGGLDIQYF

j_gene: TRBJ1-6
abundance: few
v_gene: TRBV15
d_gene: .
CDR3nt: TGTGCCACCAGCTCACAGGGCACCCTCCACTTT
CDR3aa: CATSSQGTLHF

j_gene: TRBJ2-1
abundance: many
v_gene: TRBV5-5
d_gene: .
CDR3nt: TGTGCCAGCAGCCGCTTGGTCATAGGAGACAATGAGCAGTTCTTC
CDR3aa: CASSRLVIGDNEQFF

j_gene: TRBJ1-3
abundance: many
v_gene: TRBV11-2
d_gene: .
CDR3nt: TGTGCCAGCAGCTTAGAGTCCGGAAACACCATATATTTT
CDR3aa: CASSLESGNTIYF

j_gene: TRBJ2-7
abundance: many
v_gene: TRBV12-3/TRBV12-4
d_gene: .
CDR3nt: TGTGCCAGCAGTTTCTCGGACACCACCTACGAGCAGTACTTC
CDR3aa: CASSFSDTTYEQYF

j_gene: TRBJ2-1
abundance: .
v_gene: TRBV12-3/TRBV12-4
d_gene: TRBD2
CDR3nt: TGTGCCAGCAGTTGGGGGGAGGGCGATGAGCAGTTCTTC
CDR3aa: CASSWGEGDEQFF

j_gene: TRBJ2-1
abundance: many
v_gene: TRBV5-1
d_gene: .
CDR3nt: TGCGCCAGCAGCTTGGTAGTAGGCTCCTACAATGAGCAGTTCTTC
CDR3aa: CASSLVVGSYNEQFF

j_gene: TRBJ2-6
abundance: few
v_gene: TRBV4-3
d_gene: TRBD1
CDR3nt: TGCGCCAGCAGCCCAGGACAGGCTGGGGCCAACGTCCTGACTTTC
CDR3aa: CASSPGQAGANVLTF